This TCR beta chain is drawn from a study of technical replicates of blood from a few donors. V was cut by 5 bases and J by 9 bases, with 11 bases left in between. CDR1 SGHAT and CDR2 FQNNGV come from the germline V gene. CDR3 length: 13 amino acids. Sequencing used immunoSEQ multiplex PCR; TCRdb keeps in-frame clones, though not all of them. The sample holds tens of thousands of clones, approximately 90% seen once. This TCR was sampled from a human donor in good health. The chain joins TRBV11-2 to TRBJ1-6; unclear D gene. The sample taken for sequencing was T cells isolated from PBMCs. CDR3 sequence: CASSPGSISPLHF. The CDR3, as DNA: TGTGCCAGCAGCCCAGGAAGCATTTCACCCCTCCACTTT.